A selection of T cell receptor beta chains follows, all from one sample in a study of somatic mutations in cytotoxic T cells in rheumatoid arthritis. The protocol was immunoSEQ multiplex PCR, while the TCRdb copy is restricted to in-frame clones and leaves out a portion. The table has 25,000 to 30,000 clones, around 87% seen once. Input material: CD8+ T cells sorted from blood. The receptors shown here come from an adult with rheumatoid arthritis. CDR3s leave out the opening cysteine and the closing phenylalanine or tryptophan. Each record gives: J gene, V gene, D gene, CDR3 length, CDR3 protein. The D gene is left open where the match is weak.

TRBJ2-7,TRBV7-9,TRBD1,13,ASSSQGAIGYEQY
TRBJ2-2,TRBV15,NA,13,ATGPLGGGAGELF
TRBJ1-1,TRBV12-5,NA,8,ASGDTEAF
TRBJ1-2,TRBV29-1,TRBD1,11,SVRMTGVYGYT
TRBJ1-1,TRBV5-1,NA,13,ASSLSGGAATEAF
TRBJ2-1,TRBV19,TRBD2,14,ASSVFGGGPRNEQF
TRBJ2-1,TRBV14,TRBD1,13,ASSVPGQGRDEQF
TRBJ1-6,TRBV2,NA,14,ASSEYKGRNNSPLH
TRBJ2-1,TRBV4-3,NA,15,ASSQDKGGRSYNEQF
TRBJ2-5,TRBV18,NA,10,ASFQRPETQY
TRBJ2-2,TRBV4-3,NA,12,ASSQGRDTGELF
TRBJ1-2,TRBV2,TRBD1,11,ASSEGDSYGYT
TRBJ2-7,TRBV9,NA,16,ASSLAPWEDSRFYEQY
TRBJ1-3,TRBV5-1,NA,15,ASSLSREELTGNTIY
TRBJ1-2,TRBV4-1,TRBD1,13,ASSQAAGGNYGYT
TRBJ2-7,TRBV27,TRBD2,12,ASSQRDGSYEQY
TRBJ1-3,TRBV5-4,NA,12,ASSAGGAGNTIY
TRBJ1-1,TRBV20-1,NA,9,SALLTGKPF
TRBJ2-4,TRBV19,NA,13,ASSALQGNKNIQY
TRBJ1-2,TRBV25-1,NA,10,ASSESGFGYT
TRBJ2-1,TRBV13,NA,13,ASSLLGSSYNEQF
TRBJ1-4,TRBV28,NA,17,ASSSHVGRDHTTNEKLF
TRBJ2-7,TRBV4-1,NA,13,ASSQNDFGSYEQY
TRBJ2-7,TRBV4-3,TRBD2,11,ASSQSGGYEQY
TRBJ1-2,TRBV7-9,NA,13,ASSSEALRERGYT
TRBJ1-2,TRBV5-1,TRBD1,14,ASGSQEGQGTDGYT
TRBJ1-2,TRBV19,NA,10,ASIDQGYGYT
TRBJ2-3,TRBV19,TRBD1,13,ASSVTGAGTDTQY
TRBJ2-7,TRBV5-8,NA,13,ASSLTSRHTYEQY
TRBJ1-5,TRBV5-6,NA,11,ASSSSSGEPQH
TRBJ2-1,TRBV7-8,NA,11,ASSDWTDNEQF
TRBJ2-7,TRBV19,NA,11,ASSPGDGYEQY
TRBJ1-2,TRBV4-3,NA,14,ASSQVAQVQNYGYT
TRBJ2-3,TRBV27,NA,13,ASSTLSPSTDTQY
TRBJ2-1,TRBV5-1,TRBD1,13,ASSLSQGARNEQF
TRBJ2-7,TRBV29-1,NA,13,SASRHDVFLRKQY
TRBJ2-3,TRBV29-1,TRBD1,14,SVTSGQGAGPDTQY
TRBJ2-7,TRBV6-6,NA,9,ARAVFYEQY
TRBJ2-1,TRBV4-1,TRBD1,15,ASSHKLKGTGYNEQF
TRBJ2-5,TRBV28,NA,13,ASSWPEGNQETQY
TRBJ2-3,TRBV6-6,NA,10,ASSLFADTQY
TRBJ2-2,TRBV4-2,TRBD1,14,ASSQARDRNTGELF
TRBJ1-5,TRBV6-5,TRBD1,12,ASSFGQGDWPQH
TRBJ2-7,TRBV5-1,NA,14,ASAPEAGALSYEQY
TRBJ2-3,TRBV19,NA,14,ASSIDSAAATDTQY
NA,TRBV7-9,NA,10,ASSLSSYEQY
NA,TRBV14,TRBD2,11,ASSRSGGYEQY